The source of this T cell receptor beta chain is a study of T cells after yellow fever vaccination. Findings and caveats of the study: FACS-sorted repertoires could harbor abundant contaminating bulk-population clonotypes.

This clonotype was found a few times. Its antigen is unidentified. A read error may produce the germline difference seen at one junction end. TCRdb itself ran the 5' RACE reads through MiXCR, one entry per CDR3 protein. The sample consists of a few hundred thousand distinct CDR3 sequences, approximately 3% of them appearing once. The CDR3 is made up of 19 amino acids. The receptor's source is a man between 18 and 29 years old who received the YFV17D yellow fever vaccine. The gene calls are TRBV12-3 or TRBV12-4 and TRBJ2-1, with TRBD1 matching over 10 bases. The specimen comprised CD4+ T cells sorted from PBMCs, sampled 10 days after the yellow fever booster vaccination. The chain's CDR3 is CASGLIRGTGDSSYNEQFF. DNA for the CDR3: TGTGCCAGCGGTTTAATTCGGGGGACAGGGGACAGCTCCTACAATGAGCAGTTCTTC.